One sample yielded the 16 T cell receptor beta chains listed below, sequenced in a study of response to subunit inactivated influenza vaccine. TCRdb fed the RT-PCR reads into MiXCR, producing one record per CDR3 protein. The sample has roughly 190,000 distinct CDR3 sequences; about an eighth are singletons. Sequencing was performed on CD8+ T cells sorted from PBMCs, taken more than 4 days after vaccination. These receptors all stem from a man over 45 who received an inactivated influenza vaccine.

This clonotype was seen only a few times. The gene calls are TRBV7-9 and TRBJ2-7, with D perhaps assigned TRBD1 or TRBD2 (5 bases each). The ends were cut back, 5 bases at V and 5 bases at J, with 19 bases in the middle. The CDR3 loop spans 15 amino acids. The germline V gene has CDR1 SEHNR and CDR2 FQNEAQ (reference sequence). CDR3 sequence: CASSQAEGMLDEQYF. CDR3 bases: TGTGCCAGCAGCCAAGCCGAGGGGATGCTCGACGAGCAGTACTTC.

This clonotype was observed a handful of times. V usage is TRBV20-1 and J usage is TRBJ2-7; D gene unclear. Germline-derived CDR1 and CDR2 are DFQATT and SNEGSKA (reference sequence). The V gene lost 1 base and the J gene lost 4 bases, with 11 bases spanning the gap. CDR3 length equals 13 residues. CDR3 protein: CSARAVLGYEQYF. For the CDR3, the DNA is TGCAGTGCTAGAGCCGTGCTTGGGTACGAGCAGTACTTC.

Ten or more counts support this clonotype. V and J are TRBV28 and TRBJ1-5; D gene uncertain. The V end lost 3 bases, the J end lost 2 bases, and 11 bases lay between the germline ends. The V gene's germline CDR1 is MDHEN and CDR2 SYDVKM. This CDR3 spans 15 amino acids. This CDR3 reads CASSFVANGNQPQHF. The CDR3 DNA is TGTGCCAGCAGTTTTGTTGCCAACGGCAATCAGCCCCAGCATTTT.

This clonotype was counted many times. CDR3 protein: CSAERGYEQYF. In nucleotides, the CDR3 is TGCAGCGCAGAACGGGGCTACGAGCAGTACTTC. The rearrangement links TRBV29-1 to TRBJ2-7; TRBD2 is a possible D gene (5 bases). V was clipped by 7 bases and J by 3 bases, with 10 bases between them. Germline V CDR1 and CDR2: SQVTM, ANQGSEA. The CDR3 sequence is 11 residues long.

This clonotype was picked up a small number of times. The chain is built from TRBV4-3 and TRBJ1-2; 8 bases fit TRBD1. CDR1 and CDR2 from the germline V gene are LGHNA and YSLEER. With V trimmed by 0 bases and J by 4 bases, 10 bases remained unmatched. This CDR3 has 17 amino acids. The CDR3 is CASSQESTGGILYGYTF. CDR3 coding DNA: TGCGCCAGCAGCCAAGAAAGTACAGGGGGGATTCTCTATGGCTACACCTTC.

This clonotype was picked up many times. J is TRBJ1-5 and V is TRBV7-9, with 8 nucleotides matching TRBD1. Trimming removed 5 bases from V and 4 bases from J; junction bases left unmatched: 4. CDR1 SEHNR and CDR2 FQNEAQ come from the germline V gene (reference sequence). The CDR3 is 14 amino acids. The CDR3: CASSLGQGNQPQHF. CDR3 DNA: TGTGCCAGCAGCCTCGGACAGGGAAATCAGCCCCAGCATTTT.

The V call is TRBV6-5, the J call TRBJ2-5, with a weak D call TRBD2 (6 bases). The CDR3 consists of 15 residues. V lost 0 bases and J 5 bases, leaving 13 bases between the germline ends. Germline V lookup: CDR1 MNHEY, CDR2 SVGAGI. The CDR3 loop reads CASSYSTGTVETQYF. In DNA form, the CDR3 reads TGTGCCAGCAGTTACTCGACCGGGACTGTGGAGACCCAGTACTTC.

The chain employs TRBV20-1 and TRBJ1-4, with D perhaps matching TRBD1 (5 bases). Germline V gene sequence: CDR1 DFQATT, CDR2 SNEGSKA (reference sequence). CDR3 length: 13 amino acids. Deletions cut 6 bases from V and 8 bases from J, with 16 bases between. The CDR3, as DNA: TGCAGTGCATCGGGACCTGGGCCGGAAAAACTGTTTTTT. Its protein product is CSASGPGPEKLFF.

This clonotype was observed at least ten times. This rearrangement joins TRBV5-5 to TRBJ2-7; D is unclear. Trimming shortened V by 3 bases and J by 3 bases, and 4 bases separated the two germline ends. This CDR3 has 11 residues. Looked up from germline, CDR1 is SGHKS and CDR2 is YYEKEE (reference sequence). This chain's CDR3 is CASSSFYEQYF. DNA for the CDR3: TGTGCCAGCAGCTCTTTCTACGAGCAGTACTTC.

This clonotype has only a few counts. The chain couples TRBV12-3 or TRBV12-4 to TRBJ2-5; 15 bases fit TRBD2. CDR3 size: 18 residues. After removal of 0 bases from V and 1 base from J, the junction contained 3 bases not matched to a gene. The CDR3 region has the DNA TGTGCCAGCAGTTTAGCTGGGACTAGCGGGAGGACCCAAGAGACCCAGTACTTC. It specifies CASSLAGTSGRTQETQYF.

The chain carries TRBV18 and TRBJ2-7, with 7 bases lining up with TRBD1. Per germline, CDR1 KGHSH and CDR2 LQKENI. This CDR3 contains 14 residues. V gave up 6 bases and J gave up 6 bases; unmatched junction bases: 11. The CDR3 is CASSRTDRTGEQYF. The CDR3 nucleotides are TGTGCCAGCTCGAGGACGGACAGGACGGGCGAGCAGTACTTC.

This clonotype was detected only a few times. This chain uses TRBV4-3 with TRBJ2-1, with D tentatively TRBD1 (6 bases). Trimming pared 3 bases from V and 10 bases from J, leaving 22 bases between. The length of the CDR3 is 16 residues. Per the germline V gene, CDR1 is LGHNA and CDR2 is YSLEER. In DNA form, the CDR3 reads TGCGCCAGCAGCCAGGCCTTTCGGGACACCACTCTGGAGCAGTTCTTC. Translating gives CASSQAFRDTTLEQFF.

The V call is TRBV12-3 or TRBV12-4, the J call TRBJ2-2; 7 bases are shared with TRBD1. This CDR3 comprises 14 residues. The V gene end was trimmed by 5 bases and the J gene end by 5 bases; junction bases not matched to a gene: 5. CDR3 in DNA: TGTGCCAGCAGTCGACAGGGAAAAACCGGGGAGCTGTTTTTT. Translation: CASSRQGKTGELFF.

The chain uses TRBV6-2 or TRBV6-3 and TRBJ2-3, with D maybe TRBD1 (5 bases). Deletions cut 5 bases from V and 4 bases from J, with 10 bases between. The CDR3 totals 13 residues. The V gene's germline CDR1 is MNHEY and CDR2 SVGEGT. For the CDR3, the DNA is TGTGCCAGCAGTCAAACCAGGGCAGATACGCAGTATTTT. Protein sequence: CASSQTRADTQYF.

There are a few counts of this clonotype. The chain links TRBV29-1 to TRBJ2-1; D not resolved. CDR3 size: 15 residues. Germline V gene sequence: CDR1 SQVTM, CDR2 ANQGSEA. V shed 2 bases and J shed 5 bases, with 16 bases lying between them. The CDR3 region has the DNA TGCAGCGTTGAACACAACCAAAATGTCCACAATGAGCAGTTCTTC. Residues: CSVEHNQNVHNEQFF.

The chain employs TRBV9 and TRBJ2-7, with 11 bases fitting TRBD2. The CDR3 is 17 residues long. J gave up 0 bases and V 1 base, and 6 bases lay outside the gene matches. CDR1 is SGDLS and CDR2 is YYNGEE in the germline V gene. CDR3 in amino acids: CASSVRPSGGISYEQYF. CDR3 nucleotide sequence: TGTGCCAGCAGCGTACGGCCTAGCGGGGGGATCTCCTACGAGCAGTACTTC.